The 20 T cell receptor beta chains reported below all come from one sample, sequenced in a study of tumor-infiltrating lymphocytes in localized non-small cell lung cancer (dated by TCRdb to the early 2020s). Libraries were constructed by the immunoSEQ multiplex PCR assay. As stored in TCRdb, this immuneACCESS dataset retains in-frame rearrangements with V and J assigned. A fraction of the clones does not appear; measured against another copy, unresolved V genes explain less than half of the discrepancy, and the remainder lacks a known reason. For this sample there are a few thousand clones; about 60% appear just once. The ten largest clonotypes hold around 20% of the sample. Sequencing input: uninvolved lung tissue not adjacent to the tumor. The source of these receptors is a human donor with non-small cell lung cancer.

This chain uses TRBV30 with TRBJ1-5; tentative D call: TRBD1 (6 bases). The V gene lost 3 bases and the J gene lost 5 bases, with 17 bases spanning the gap. Per germline, CDR1 GTSNPN and CDR2 SVGIG (reference sequence). There are 15 residues in the CDR3. The CDR3 bases are TGTGCCTGGAGACAAGCCGGGAGGGGGTATCAGCCCCAGCATTTT. Encoded protein: CAWRQAGRGYQPQHF.

V is TRBV6-5 and J is TRBJ2-7; perhaps TRBD2 as D (5 bases). The CDR3 loop spans 11 amino acids. Trimming cost V 4 bases and J 7 bases, with 8 bases left between them. Germline loops: CDR1 MNHEY, CDR2 SVGAGI. The CDR3 is CASSSRREQYF. In nucleotides, the CDR3 is TGTGCCAGCAGTTCGAGGAGGGAGCAGTACTTC.

The chain couples TRBV6-6 to TRBJ2-7, with D perhaps TRBD1 (6 bases). Per germline, CDR1 MNHNY and CDR2 SVGAGI (reference sequence). V lost 7 bases and J 3 bases, leaving 16 bases between the germline ends. The CDR3 loop spans 14 amino acids. The CDR3, as DNA: TGTGCCAGCACTCAAAGGCAGGGGATCTACGAGCAGTACTTC. It encodes CASTQRQGIYEQYF.

This clone occurred a few times. The V gene is TRBV7-2, the J gene TRBJ2-1, with TRBD2 matching 16 bases. The CDR3 sequence is 19 residues long. After removal of 6 bases from V and 12 bases from J, the junction contained 20 bases not matched to a gene. Germline V gene sequence: CDR1 SGHTA, CDR2 FQGNSA. The CDR3 protein is CASSSPGLAGGGYGGGQFF. The CDR3 coding sequence is TGTGCCAGCAGTTCTCCGGGACTAGCGGGAGGGGGATACGGGGGTGGGCAGTTCTTC. The entire variable domain, with the rest obtained from reference TRBV7-2 and TRBJ2-1, is as follows: GAGVSQSPSNKVTEKGKDVELRCDPISGHTALYWYRQSLGQGLEFLIYFQGNSAPDKSGLPSDRFSAERTGGSVSTLTIQRTQQEDSAVYLCASSSPGLAGGGYGGGQFFGPGTRLTVL.

This chain uses TRBV7-8 with TRBJ1-1; D perhaps matches TRBD1 (5 bases). Germline CDR1 reads SGHVS; CDR2 reads FQNEAQ. Between the trimmed V and J ends, which lost 1 base and 5 bases, there was a span of 14 bases. The CDR3 runs 15 residues. CDR3 sequence reads: CASSLGDAKGTEAFF. The CDR3 DNA sequence: TGTGCCAGCAGCTTAGGGGACGCTAAAGGGACTGAAGCTTTCTTT.

This chain links TRBV7-6 with TRBJ2-7; D is ambiguous. The germline CDR1 and CDR2 sequences are SGHVS and FNYEAQ. Trimming pared 5 bases from V and 1 base from J, leaving 9 bases between. The CDR3 is 13 amino acids. The CDR3 DNA sequence: TGTGCCAGCAGCACGGGTGAGTCCTACGAGCAGTACTTC. Translating gives CASSTGESYEQYF.

This rearrangement joins TRBV6-5 to TRBJ1-2, with 8 bases identical to TRBD1. CDR3 length: 13 amino acids. CDR1 is MNHEY, CDR2 SVGAGI, per germline. The CDR3 DNA follows: TGTGCGGCACATCGCGGGACAGGCCGAGGCTACACCTTC. It translates to CAAHRGTGRGYTF.

The chain uses TRBV11-2 and TRBJ2-1; D is uncertain. CDR1 and CDR2 from the germline V gene are SGHAT and FQNNGV. Trimming cost V 11 bases and J 7 bases, with 12 bases left between them. The CDR3 is 11 amino acids. DNA of the CDR3: TGTGCCTCGCGGTCGAGGAATGAGCAGTTCTTC. This encodes CASRSRNEQFF.

This clone showed up just a few times. The chain joins TRBV6-5 to TRBJ2-7; 8 nucleotides align to TRBD1. CDR1 is MNHEY, CDR2 SVGAGI, per germline. The length of the CDR3 is 15 residues. The V and J ends lost 0 bases and 6 bases, in that order; junction bases with no gene match: 7. CDR3 nucleotide sequence: TGTGCCAGCAGTTACTCGATTGGACAGGGACGCGAGCAGTACTTC. Its protein product is CASSYSIGQGREQYF.

A few counts support this clone. This sequence joins TRBV10-1 and TRBJ2-7; D perhaps matches TRBD2 (5 bases). The germline V gene encodes CDR1 WNHNN and CDR2 SYGVQD (reference sequence). The length of the CDR3 is 15 residues. The V end lost 3 bases, the J end lost 2 bases, and 14 bases lay between the germline ends. Here the CDR3 reads CASSDGSAGAYEQYF. As DNA, the CDR3 is TGCGCCAGCAGTGATGGTTCGGCGGGTGCCTACGAGCAGTACTTC.

J is TRBJ1-1 and V is TRBV11-2, with D possibly matching TRBD1 (6 bases). Germline V gives CDR1 SGHAT, CDR2 FQNNGV. The CDR3 has 13 amino acids. The V and J ends lost 4 bases and 10 bases respectively, with 16 bases between them. CDR3 region: CASSSTGTAGAFF. CDR3 nucleotide sequence: TGTGCCAGCAGCTCAACAGGGACTGCCGGAGCTTTCTTT.

This clone was seen only once. The chain is built from TRBV28 and TRBJ2-3; 7 nucleotides line up with TRBD2. Germline loops: CDR1 MDHEN, CDR2 SYDVKM. Germline trimming cut 4 bases from V and 4 bases from J; bases unmatched to any gene: 8. The CDR3 totals 15 residues. For the CDR3, the DNA is TGTGCCAGCAGTTGGAGCGGGGCGAGGCCAGATACGCAGTATTTT. Translating it yields CASSWSGARPDTQYF.

The chain carries TRBV30 and TRBJ2-2; D is perhaps TRBD2 (5 bases). The germline V and J ends were trimmed by 3 bases and 0 bases, with 14 bases remaining between them. The CDR3 is 16 amino acids. Per germline, CDR1 GTSNPN and CDR2 SVGIG (reference sequence). This chain's CDR3 is CAWRASGKTNTGELFF. The CDR3 DNA follows: TGTGCCTGGAGGGCATCCGGGAAAACGAACACCGGGGAGCTGTTTTTT.

V and J are TRBV4-2 and TRBJ2-3; a possible D gene is TRBD2 (6 bases). The V end was cut by 1 base, the J end by 4 bases, with 9 bases between. CDR1 and CDR2 (germline): LGHNA, YNFKEQ. The CDR3 spans 14 residues. CDR3 amino acids: CASSQAWEADTQYF. The CDR3 bases are TGTGCCAGCAGCCAAGCGTGGGAGGCAGATACGCAGTATTTT.

V usage is TRBV27 and J usage is TRBJ2-7; the D call may be TRBD1 or TRBD2 (6 bases each). Trimming took off 7 bases at V and 6 bases at J, with 19 bases between the two ends. Germline CDR1 and CDR2: MNHEY and SMNVEV (reference sequence). The CDR3 is 14 residues long. Here the CDR3 reads CASTPRGGRAEQYF. CDR3 DNA sequence: TGTGCCAGCACCCCCAGGGGAGGACGTGCCGAGCAGTACTTC.

This clone was counted a few times. The V and J genes are TRBV6-1 and TRBJ2-1, with 11 positions matching TRBD2. The CDR3 covers 15 residues. Germline CDR1 MNHNS, CDR2 SASEGT. J lost 7 bases, V lost 11 bases, and 13 bases had no gene match. The CDR3 DNA sequence: TGTGCCTCACTTAGTGCTTCTAGCGGGAGGAATGAGCAGTTCTTC. Translation gives CASLSASSGRNEQFF.

The V and J genes are TRBV29-1 and TRBJ1-1; D might be TRBD1 (6 bases). Between the trimmed V and J ends, which lost 5 bases and 1 base, there was a span of 11 bases. CDR3 length: 13 residues. Germline values: CDR1 SQVTM, CDR2 ANQGSEA. The CDR3: CSVRSTGNTEAFF. Written as DNA, the CDR3 is TGCAGCGTTCGGTCGACAGGGAACACTGAAGCTTTCTTT.

The chain couples TRBV6-5 to TRBJ2-3; D unclear. Trimming shortened V by 0 bases and J by 2 bases, and 9 bases separated the two germline ends. The CDR3 has 15 amino acids. CDR1 and CDR2 (germline): MNHEY, SVGAGI. The CDR3 sequence: CASSYSGGDTDTQYF. The CDR3 nucleotides are TGTGCCAGCAGTTACTCGGGCGGAGACACAGATACGCAGTATTTT.

CDR3 amino acids: CASKLAGALVEQFF. CDR3 bases: TGTGCCAGCAAACTAGCGGGAGCTTTGGTTGAGCAGTTCTTC. This chain connects TRBV28 to TRBJ2-1; 11 nucleotides align to TRBD2. The trim removed 7 bases at V and 9 bases at J, leaving 8 bases unmatched. Germline V CDR1 and CDR2: MDHEN, SYDVKM. CDR3 length equals 14 residues.

The chain uses TRBV28 and TRBJ2-7; the match to TRBD1 covers 12 bases. Looked up from germline, CDR1 is MDHEN and CDR2 is SYDVKM. V was pared by 4 bases and J by 7 bases, with 11 bases of the junction left unmatched. CDR3 length equals 16 residues. The CDR3 reads CASSYVPGQGAREQYF. The DNA of the CDR3 is TGTGCCAGCAGTTACGTACCGGGACAGGGGGCGCGGGAGCAGTACTTC.